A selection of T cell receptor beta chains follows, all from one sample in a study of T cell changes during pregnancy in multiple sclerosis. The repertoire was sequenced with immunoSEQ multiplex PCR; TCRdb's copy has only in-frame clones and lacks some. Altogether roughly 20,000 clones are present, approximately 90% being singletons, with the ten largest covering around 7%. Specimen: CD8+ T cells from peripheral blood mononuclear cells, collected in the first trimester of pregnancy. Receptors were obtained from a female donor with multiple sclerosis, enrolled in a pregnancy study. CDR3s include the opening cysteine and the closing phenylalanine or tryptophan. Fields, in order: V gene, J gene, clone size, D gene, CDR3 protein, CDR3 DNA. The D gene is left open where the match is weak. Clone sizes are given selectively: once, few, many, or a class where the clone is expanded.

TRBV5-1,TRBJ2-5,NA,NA,CASSLVARGETQYF,TGCGCCAGCAGCTTGGTTGCCCGGGGAGAGACCCAGTACTTC
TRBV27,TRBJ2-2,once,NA,CASSPSAGRELFF,TGTGCCAGCAGTCCCTCGGCGGGGCGGGAGCTGTTTTTT
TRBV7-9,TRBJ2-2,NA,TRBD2,CASSSGLAALTGELFF,TGTGCCAGCAGCTCGGGACTAGCGGCATTAACCGGGGAGCTGTTTTTT
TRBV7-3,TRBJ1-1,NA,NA,CASSLAGTEAFF,TGTGCCAGCAGCTTAGCGGGCACTGAAGCTTTCTTT
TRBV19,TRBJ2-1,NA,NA,CASSIVLWRQGNHEQFF,TGTGCCAGTAGTATAGTTTTGTGGCGCCAGGGGAACCATGAGCAGTTCTTC
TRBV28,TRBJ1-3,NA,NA,CASSSRWGQGNTIYF,TGTGCCAGCAGTTCCCGGTGGGGGCAGGGAAACACCATATATTTT
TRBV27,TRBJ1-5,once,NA,CASSLGGNSNQPQHF,TGTGCCAGCAGTTTAGGCGGGAATAGCAATCAGCCCCAGCATTTT
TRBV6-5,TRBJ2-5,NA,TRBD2,CASSGLAGAAETQYF,TGTGCCAGCAGCGGACTAGCGGGAGCGGCAGAGACCCAGTACTTC
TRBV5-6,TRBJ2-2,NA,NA,CASTRTGELFF,TGTGCCAGCACCAGGACCGGGGAGCTGTTTTTT
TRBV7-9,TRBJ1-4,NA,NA,CASMNLGASNEKLFF,TGTGCCAGCATGAACCTGGGGGCATCTAATGAAAAACTGTTTTTT
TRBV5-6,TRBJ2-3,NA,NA,CASSFGSSADTQYF,TGTGCCAGCAGCTTCGGTAGTAGCGCAGATACGCAGTATTTT
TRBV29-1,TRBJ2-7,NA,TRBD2,CSVESPDGETSESYEQYF,TGCAGCGTTGAAAGCCCCGACGGAGAGACTAGCGAATCCTACGAGCAGTACTTC
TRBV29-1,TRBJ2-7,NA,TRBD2,CSARLSRGGYEQYF,TGCAGCGCCCGTCTTTCCCGGGGAGGGTACGAGCAGTACTTC
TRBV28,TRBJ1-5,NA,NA,CASRPRITQPQHF,TGTGCCAGCAGGCCCAGGATTACTCAGCCCCAGCATTTT
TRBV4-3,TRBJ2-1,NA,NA,CASSQDRDTYNEQFF,TGCGCCAGCAGCCAAGATAGGGACACTTACAATGAGCAGTTCTTC
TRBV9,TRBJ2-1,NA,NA,CASSVGSSYNEQFF,TGTGCCAGCAGCGTAGGGAGCTCCTACAATGAGCAGTTCTTC
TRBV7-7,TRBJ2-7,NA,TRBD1,CASSLVIEQGFHEQYF,TGTGCTAGCAGCTTAGTAATCGAACAGGGGTTCCACGAGCAGTACTTC
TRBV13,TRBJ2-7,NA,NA,CASSHGGGSSYEQYF,TGTGCCAGCAGCCACGGTGGGGGCTCCTCCTACGAGCAGTACTTC
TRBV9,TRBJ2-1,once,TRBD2,CASSVEWTSTNEQFF,TGTGCCAGCAGCGTAGAGTGGACTAGTACCAATGAGCAGTTCTTC
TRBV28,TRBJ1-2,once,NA,CASSTPDGGNYGYTF,TGTGCCAGCAGTACCCCTGATGGGGGGAACTATGGCTACACCTTC
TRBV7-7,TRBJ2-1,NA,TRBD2,CASSPGPPSGRAGDEQFF,TGTGCTAGCAGCCCGGGCCCCCCGAGCGGGAGGGCCGGGGATGAGCAGTTCTTC
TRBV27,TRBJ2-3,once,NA,CASSLGAANTDTQYF,TGTGCCAGCAGTTTAGGGGCCGCTAACACAGATACGCAGTATTTT
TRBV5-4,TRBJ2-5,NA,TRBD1,CASSLLRTGHRGPRETQYF,TGTGCCAGCAGCTTACTACGGACAGGGCATCGAGGGCCTAGGGAGACCCAGTACTTC
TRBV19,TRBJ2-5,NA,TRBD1,CATQTGTGREETQYF,TGTGCCACCCAAACGGGGACAGGGAGGGAAGAGACCCAGTACTTC
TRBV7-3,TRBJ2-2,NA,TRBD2,CASSFRLARNTGELFF,TGTGCCAGCAGCTTCCGACTAGCCAGGAACACCGGGGAGCTGTTTTTT
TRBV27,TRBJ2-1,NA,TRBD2,CASRGTSGIKQFF,TGTGCCAGCAGGGGGACTAGCGGGATAAAGCAGTTCTTC